These T cell receptor beta chains were read from a single sample in a study of long-term antiretroviral therapy in people with HIV. The protocol was immunoSEQ multiplex PCR, while the TCRdb copy is restricted to in-frame clones and leaves out a portion. The sample shows around 23,000 clones, approximately 84% of them seen only once. This sample comprised unsorted PBMCs, obtained 0.5 years before starting antiretroviral therapy. The source of these receptors is a middle-aged man with HIV. Both conserved end residues are part of each CDR3. The order of the fields is D gene, clone size, J gene, CDR3 length, V gene, CDR3 protein, CDR3 DNA. D genes are given only for firm matches. Size tells how often a clone was seen (once, few, many) or the class of an expanded clone, and some rows leave it out.

NA,NA,TRBJ2-2,13,TRBV6-6,CASSYSRPPELFF,TGTGCCAGCAGTTACTCGAGACCGCCGGAGCTGTTTTTT
NA,few,TRBJ1-2,15,TRBV15,CATSRDDRNGYGYTF,TGTGCCACCAGCAGAGATGACAGGAATGGCTATGGCTACACCTTC
NA,NA,TRBJ2-1,11,TRBV5-1,CASSWGDEQFF,TGCGCCAGCAGCTGGGGGGATGAGCAGTTCTTC
TRBD1,NA,TRBJ1-2,12,TRBV7-2,CASSLRQGGYTF,TGTGCCAGCAGCTTGCGACAGGGTGGCTACACCTTC
TRBD2,NA,TRBJ2-1,14,TRBV10-3,CAISEERGGTEQFF,TGTGCCATCAGTGAAGAGCGGGGGGGGACTGAGCAGTTCTTC
NA,NA,TRBJ1-5,13,TRBV5-4,CASSFDEGQPQHF,TGTGCCAGCAGCTTCGATGAAGGTCAGCCCCAGCATTTT
NA,NA,TRBJ1-5,15,TRBV13,CASSFSRDGDQPQHF,TGTGCCAGCAGCTTTAGTCGGGACGGCGATCAGCCCCAGCATTTT
NA,NA,TRBJ1-6,16,TRBV7-9,CASSLAMTGASSPLHF,TGTGCCAGCAGCTTAGCTATGACAGGAGCCAGTTCACCCCTCCACTTT
NA,once,TRBJ2-6,18,TRBV13,CASSPLGGRASGANVLTF,TGTGCCAGCAGCCCCCTGGGGGGCCGGGCTTCTGGGGCCAACGTCCTGACTTTC
NA,NA,TRBJ2-1,11,TRBV29-1,CSVEDVLVQFF,TGCAGCGTTGAAGACGTGTTAGTGCAGTTCTTC
NA,once,TRBJ1-4,16,TRBV21-1,CASSNSKTGGDEKLFF,TGTGCCAGCAGCAACAGTAAGACAGGGGGCGACGAAAAACTGTTTTTT
NA,NA,TRBJ2-1,13,TRBV4-3,CATSPRIAAEQFF,TGCGCCACCTCACCCCGCATTGCTGCGGAGCAGTTCTTC
NA,NA,TRBJ1-6,15,TRBV6-1,CASSLDSSYNSPLHF,TGTGCCAGCAGTCTGGACAGCTCCTATAATTCACCCCTCCACTTT
TRBD1,NA,TRBJ1-1,17,TRBV18,CASSPETGGVGNTEAFF,TGTGCCAGCTCACCAGAGACAGGGGGAGTGGGGAACACTGAAGCTTTCTTT
NA,NA,TRBJ1-2,15,TRBV11-1,CASRPSAGVFGSYTF,TGTGCCAGCCGACCCTCGGCGGGGGTCTTCGGCTCCTACACCTTC
NA,NA,TRBJ2-3,16,TRBV7-8,CASTNPQGGNTDTQYF,TGTGCCAGCACCAACCCCCAGGGGGGGAACACAGATACGCAGTATTTT
TRBD1,once,TRBJ2-3,15,TRBV2,CASSGDRGLADTQYF,TGTGCCAGCAGTGGGGACAGGGGGTTAGCGGATACGCAGTATTTT
NA,NA,TRBJ1-1,17,TRBV7-3,CASSPLPGGLRETEAFF,TGTGCCAGCAGCCCTCTGCCGGGGGGTTTGAGAGAGACTGAAGCTTTCTTT
NA,NA,TRBJ1-6,13,TRBV5-8,CASSLGMAGPLHF,TGTGCCAGCAGCTTGGGGATGGCTGGGCCCCTCCACTTT
NA,NA,TRBJ2-5,14,TRBV2,CVTAGRTNEETQYF,TGTGTCACAGCAGGCCGGACTAACGAAGAGACCCAGTACTTC
NA,few,TRBJ1-3,12,TRBV14,CASSPGGNTIYF,TGTGCCAGCAGCCCAGGAGGAAACACCATATATTTT
NA,NA,TRBJ2-1,14,TRBV6-1,CASSEFGSYNEQFF,TGTGCCAGCAGTGAATTCGGGTCCTACAATGAGCAGTTCTTC
NA,once,TRBJ2-2,16,TRBV7-2,CASSPGQQTRTGELFF,TGTGCCAGCAGCCCAGGGCAACAGACCCGAACCGGGGAGCTGTTTTTT
NA,NA,TRBJ2-2,12,TRBV18,CASSMEAGELFF,TGTGCCAGCTCCATGGAGGCCGGGGAGCTGTTTTTT
NA,NA,TRBJ1-1,14,TRBV5-6,CASSLLRRNTEAFF,TGTGCCAGCAGCTTGCTCCGGAGGAACACTGAAGCTTTCTTT
TRBD2,NA,TRBJ2-5,15,TRBV5-1,CASSLEMRGRETQYF,TGCGCCAGCAGCTTGGAAATGCGGGGGAGAGAGACCCAGTACTTC
TRBD2,NA,TRBJ2-6,18,TRBV7-9,CASSNVAGEGSGANVLTF,TGTGCCAGCAGTAACGTAGCGGGGGAAGGCTCTGGGGCCAACGTCCTGACTTTC
NA,NA,TRBJ2-7,15,TRBV19,CASSEIALSSYEQYF,TGTGCCAGTAGCGAGATAGCGCTGAGCTCCTACGAGCAGTACTTC
TRBD2,NA,TRBJ2-7,13,TRBV7-7,CASSPAGGPEQYF,TGTGCTAGCAGCCCAGCGGGGGGCCCCGAGCAGTACTTC
TRBD2,NA,TRBJ2-5,14,TRBV5-5,CASSTWTSVKTQYF,TGTGCCAGCAGCACCTGGACTAGCGTAAAGACCCAGTACTTC
NA,NA,TRBJ2-3,14,TRBV4-1,CASSQEGLADTQYF,TGCGCCAGCAGCCAAGAAGGCCTAGCGGATACGCAGTATTTT
NA,NA,TRBJ1-2,13,TRBV11-2,CASSPGQTYGYTF,TGTGCCAGCAGCCCCGGACAGACTTATGGCTACACCTTC
NA,NA,TRBJ2-7,16,TRBV15,CATSRGGVGGTYEQYF,TGTGCCACCAGCAGAGGCGGGGTGGGGGGAACCTACGAGCAGTACTTC
NA,NA,TRBJ2-2,15,TRBV11-3,CASSQQGLGAGELFF,TGTGCCAGCAGCCAACAGGGCCTTGGAGCCGGGGAGCTGTTTTTT
NA,few,TRBJ2-2,15,TRBV5-1,CASSITDSNTGELFF,TGCGCCAGCAGCATAACAGACAGCAACACCGGGGAGCTGTTTTTT
NA,NA,TRBJ1-2,14,TRBV28,CASSLRREGYGYTF,TGTGCCAGCAGTTTACGGAGAGAGGGTTATGGCTACACCTTC
NA,NA,TRBJ1-1,13,TRBV2,CASYFNMNTEAFF,TGTGCCAGTTATTTTAACATGAACACTGAAGCTTTCTTT
NA,NA,TRBJ1-1,13,TRBV27,CASSFGQRGEAFF,TGTGCCAGCAGTTTCGGGCAGAGGGGCGAAGCTTTCTTT
NA,few,TRBJ1-6,16,TRBV5-1,CASSLRAAADNSPLHF,TGCGCCAGCAGCTTGAGAGCGGCAGCCGACAATTCACCCCTCCACTTT
NA,NA,TRBJ1-6,13,TRBV27,CASFGGPNSPLHF,TGTGCCAGCTTTGGGGGCCCTAATTCACCCCTCCACTTT
TRBD1,NA,TRBJ2-7,14,TRBV7-2,CASSPDRGRYEQYF,TGTGCCAGCAGCCCAGACAGGGGCCGCTACGAGCAGTACTTC
NA,NA,TRBJ2-7,14,TRBV9,CASSPGTTAYEQYF,TGTGCCAGCAGCCCCGGGACGACGGCCTACGAGCAGTACTTC
TRBD2,NA,TRBJ2-1,15,TRBV11-2,CASSSGTRYTDEQFF,TGTGCCAGCAGCTCCGGGACTAGGTATACCGATGAGCAGTTCTTC
NA,NA,TRBJ2-7,13,TRBV6-5,CASSSRRGYEQYF,TGTGCCAGCAGTTCCCGTCGGGGGTACGAGCAGTACTTC
TRBD1,NA,TRBJ2-7,16,TRBV7-6,CASSLALGQGAYEQYF,TGTGCCAGCAGCTTAGCCCTCGGACAGGGGGCCTACGAGCAGTACTTC
TRBD1,NA,TRBJ2-5,12,TRBV2,CASKTGAETQYF,TGTGCCAGCAAGACAGGGGCAGAGACCCAGTACTTC
NA,NA,TRBJ1-1,11,TRBV2,CASGVLSQAFF,TGTGCCAGCGGGGTGTTGAGCCAAGCTTTCTTT
NA,NA,TRBJ1-3,17,TRBV7-2,CASSLVGQSYSGNTIYF,TGTGCCAGCAGCTTAGTGGGACAAAGTTATTCTGGAAACACCATATATTTT
NA,few,TRBJ2-5,15,TRBV6-1,CASSGDGGNQETQYF,TGTGCCAGCAGTGGAGATGGAGGAAACCAAGAGACCCAGTACTTC
NA,few,TRBJ1-2,14,TRBV5-1,CASSLAGGEGGYTF,TGCGCCAGCAGCTTGGCGGGCGGGGAAGGCGGCTACACCTTC
NA,NA,TRBJ2-2,14,TRBV7-2,CASSLEITTGELFF,TGTGCCAGCAGCTTAGAAATTACCACCGGGGAGCTGTTTTTT
NA,NA,TRBJ2-7,15,TRBV5-1,CASSLDGWSSYEQYF,TGCGCCAGCAGCTTGGATGGGTGGAGCTCCTACGAGCAGTACTTC
NA,few,TRBJ1-1,12,TRBV4-2,CASSQTGAEAFF,TGTGCCAGCAGCCAAACGGGCGCTGAAGCTTTCTTT